Below are 8 T cell receptor beta chains sequenced from a single sample in a study of cytomegalovirus exposure and HLA in healthy donors. Primers for the PCR totalled 60 Vbeta and 13 Jbeta. The method was immunoSEQ multiplex PCR; TCRdb's version includes in-frame clones alone and lacks a portion of them. The sample spans some 130,000 clones; the ten largest clones claim 1.5% to 2%. The sample was PBMCs. The receptors were sampled from a young man in good health and CMV-seronegative.

The chain combines TRBV15 with TRBJ2-5, with D possibly being TRBD2 (5 bases). V was cut by 1 base and J by 5 bases, with 14 bases left in between. CDR3 length: 15 residues. The germline CDR1 and CDR2 sequences are LNHNV and YYDKDF (reference sequence). Here the CDR3 reads CATSRGWESLETQYF. The CDR3 DNA is TGTGCCACCAGCAGAGGATGGGAGTCCCTTGAGACCCAGTACTTC.

V and J are TRBV7-8 and TRBJ1-2, with 12 nucleotides matching TRBD1. There are 14 residues in the CDR3. V gave up 5 bases and J gave up 5 bases; unmatched junction bases: 3. CDR1 and CDR2 (germline): SGHVS, FQNEAQ. CDR3 nucleotides: TGTGCCAGCAGCCGGGACAGGGGGCTTTATGGCTACACCTTC. Translation gives CASSRDRGLYGYTF.

The genes are TRBV28 and TRBJ2-7; TRBD2 is a possible D gene (6 bases). Germline V gives CDR1 MDHEN, CDR2 SYDVKM. This CDR3 is built from 16 residues. The V and J ends lost 2 bases and 4 bases respectively, with 18 bases between them. CDR3 nucleotides: TGTGCCAGCAGTTTACGCTCAAACCTAGCGAGGTACGAGCAGTACTTC. Translated: CASSLRSNLARYEQYF.

V and J are TRBV6-4 and TRBJ2-5; TRBD1 aligns across 8 bases. The junction had 14 bases not matched to a gene; V was cut back by 3 bases and J by 2 bases. Per germline, CDR1 MRHNA and CDR2 SNTAGT. CDR3 length: 18 amino acids. CDR3 region: CASSEGQGAQVRQETQYF. Here the CDR3 DNA reads TGTGCCAGCAGTGAAGGTCAGGGGGCGCAGGTACGACAAGAGACCCAGTACTTC.

This chain connects TRBV11-3 to TRBJ1-1, with TRBD1 as a possible D gene (5 bases). There are 14 residues in the CDR3. Between the trimmed V and J ends, which lost 5 bases and 6 bases, there was a span of 16 bases. From germline, CDR1 is SGHNT and CDR2 YENEEA. The CDR3 coding sequence is TGTGCCAGCAGCCGACCCGCCAGGGCGCCTGAAGCTTTCTTT. Its translation: CASSRPARAPEAFF.

Note on this clone: At one of its ends the junction is not consistent with the germline gene, which may arise from a read error. In nucleotides, the CDR3 is TGTGCTAGCAGCCCGGGACTAGCTCCAGAGACCCAGTACTTC. Amino acid sequence: CASSPGLAPETQYF. The V and J genes are TRBV7-7 and TRBJ2-5; 9 nucleotides match TRBD2. The CDR3 runs to 14 residues. In germline, CDR1 is SSHAT, CDR2 FNYEAQ (reference sequence).

The CDR3 loop reads CASSLDGAIYEQYF. The CDR3, as DNA: TGTGCCAGCAGTTTAGACGGAGCAATCTACGAGCAGTACTTC. The chain is built from TRBV28 and TRBJ2-7; unclear D gene. In germline, CDR1 is MDHEN, CDR2 SYDVKM. The V gene lost 2 bases and the J gene lost 3 bases, with 11 bases spanning the gap. The CDR3 length is 14 residues.

The V and J genes are TRBV10-3 and TRBJ2-1, with 9 nucleotides matching TRBD1. Germline-derived CDR1 and CDR2 are ENHRY and SYGVKD. This CDR3 is built from 15 residues. The V segment lost 3 bases and the J segment 5 bases; nucleotides outside the gene matches: 5. DNA of the CDR3: TGTGCCATCAGTGACGGAGACAGGGGGAACAATGAGCAGTTCTTC. Translation gives CAISDGDRGNNEQFF.